This T cell receptor beta chain was identified during a study of shared clonotypes between healthy human individuals (dated by TCRdb to about 2020). Concerning the study at large: The cohort included three men and a couple of women between 18 and 49 years of age. To increase sequencing depth and limit assay-specific biases, TCR repertoire library preparation and sequencing were carried out by different laboratories using diverse techniques. Each donor's leukapheresis produced roughly between roughly 0.85 and 9 billion PBMCs. For each donor, CD4 naive and CD4 memory were each given three plates, CD8 naive was given two plates, and CD8 memory was given one plate. To estimate repertoire size and how much clonotype sharing occurs between individuals, the study deeply sequenced the blood TCR repertoires of roughly 5 healthy adults.

From cysteine to phenylalanine, the CDR3 is 14 amino acids long. Of all the DNA, just the CDR3 is kept, 42 bases in frame from base 1. CDR1 and CDR2 (MNHEY, SVGAGI) derive from the germline V gene. Between the V and J ends, shortened by 2 bases and 5 bases respectively, the junction contains 13 bases. What the study reported, not specific to this receptor: Larger estimated clonotype richness was generally found for naive subsets than for memory subsets. Compared with non-shared clonotypes, clonotypes shared by all four sorted-subset donors had higher generation probabilities. Based on pairwise subsampling, the degree of clonotype sharing among donors was expected to be affected by sequencing depth. Rarefaction of sorted-subset datasets indicated incomplete sequencing despite the large sequencing depth. Sharing across a handful of donors was observed for about 5% of naive CD4, 3% to 3.5% of naive CD8, 2% to 2.5% of memory CD4, and about 0.4% of memory CD8 clonotypes. Sampling was limited to blood, and TCR repertoires in tissue likely differ from TCR repertoires in blood. Because the study included a small number of donors, the genetic and exposure-history diversity represented was limited.

As concerns this clone: Its antigen is currently not known. No base quality information exists; no much larger clone differs at one position.

Using the deep immunoSEQ assay, multiplex PCR amplified TCR CDR3 regions from genomic DNA. Extracted genomic DNA from each cell subset was spread evenly across all wells of several immunoSEQ 96-well plates, with each plate serving as a replicate. For sorted subsets, 200 to 250 ng genomic DNA, equal to 30,000 to 35,000 T cell genomes, was loaded into each replicate PCR. The purified libraries were quantified using a Qubit 3.0 fluorometer, sized with a Bioanalyzer 2100, and then quantified again using the KAPA Library Quantification kit. A separate single-read 150-cycle Illumina NextSeq 550 flow cell was used to sequence each immunoSEQ 96-well plate. Turning to the authors' computational methods: The immunoSEQ output contained only junctional sequences without quality scores, so filtering could not match that applied to full-length reads. To assign V/J genes and CDR3, sequences were annotated against IMGT germline references using PyIR, a Python wrapper for IgBLAST v1.9. Any read was removed if the V/J assignment was weak (E-value above 1e-6), the CDR3 was missing, or the read contained stop codons, out-of-frame junctions, or ambiguous translated residues. V3J clonotypes were defined by identical inferred V gene, J gene, and CDR3 amino acid sequence. Percentage overlap between repertoires was computed as shared unique clonotypes divided by the size of the smaller repertoire. Richness of each repertoire was evaluated using RTK rarefaction, the Chao1 estimator, and Recon v2.1 estimates of unobserved clonotypes. For all TCRbeta clonotypes obtained by the gDNA method from a handful of donors, generation probabilities were computed with OLGA. TCRdb stores this immuneACCESS table with in-frame sequences only. Part of the clones is absent; in the studies checked, under half of the shortfall reflects unresolved V genes, and no reason is known for the rest. V, J and clone size derive from that table, while D and trimming were established from the DNA sequence. The sample table records about 820,000 clones; about 91% of these occur just once. The ten top clones hold about 25% of the sample.

CD8 naive samples were obtained by positive selection for CCR7 among CD45RO-negative cells, yielding a CD45RA+CCR7+ population from which TemRA cells were excluded. The donors were healthy, HIV-negative adults with no recently reported acute infections or vaccinations. Only Caucasian adults living in Nashville, Tennessee, USA were represented among the donors. Blood was collected by leukapheresis, and PBMCs were isolated by Ficoll-Histopaque density gradient centrifugation and then cryopreserved in liquid nitrogen vapor phase. Analytical flow cytometry was used to check the purity and quantity of every magnetically sorted T cell population. From each sorted fraction, genomic DNA was isolated and quantified by UV absorbance on a Nanodrop 2000c.

Sequencing was carried out using naive CD8+ T cells sorted from blood. The cell subset or site label here, explained by the study, means: CD45RA+CCR7+. The sequence joins TRBV6-5 to TRBJ2-7; the D gene identity is not certain. The sequence derives from a man aged 25 to 45 in good health. The CDR3 loop reads CASSYTHAENEQYF. The nucleotides read TGTGCCAGCAGTTACACCCACGCTGAAAACGAGCAGTACTTC.